Listed below are T cell receptor beta chains from one sample, sequenced in a study of T cells in narcolepsy. Profiled with immunoSEQ multiplex PCR; TCRdb holds only in-frame clones, not every one. This sample carries about 26,000 clones, 81% of them seen once, and the ten largest clones take around 1%. The specimen was memory (CD45RA-) CD4+ T cells from blood. The receptor set was obtained from a human donor in good health. CDR3s include the opening cysteine and the closing phenylalanine or tryptophan. The order of the fields is J gene, D gene, clone size, V gene, CDR3 DNA, CDR3 protein. D genes are given only for firm matches. Size is omitted from some rows. Given values are once, few, many or a class for expanded clones.

TRBJ2-3 - - TRBV9 TGTGCCAGCAGCGTAGGGGGGGTTAGCACAGATACGCAGTATTTT CASSVGGVSTDTQYF
TRBJ2-5 - - TRBV11-3 TGTGCCAGCAGCTTAGGGAACCAAGAGACCCAGTACTTC CASSLGNQETQYF
TRBJ2-7 - - TRBV6-5 TGTGCCAGCAGTTACTCGAGCCAGGCATTATACGAGCAGTACTTC CASSYSSQALYEQYF
TRBJ1-4 - medium-sized TRBV19 TGTGCCAGTAGTGACCGGGAGGGAGAAAAACTGTTTTTT CASSDREGEKLFF
TRBJ1-2 TRBD1 few TRBV5-8 TGTGCCAGCAGCTGGACAGGGAATAACTATGGCTACACCTTC CASSWTGNNYGYTF
TRBJ2-3 - - TRBV11-3 TGTGCCAGCAGCCCAGGGGGCGGGGGCCGCGGAGATACGCAGTATTTT CASSPGGGGRGDTQYF
TRBJ2-7 - - TRBV28 TGTGCCAGCAGTTTAACCGAAAATGGAGAGCAGTACTTC CASSLTENGEQYF
TRBJ2-3 TRBD2 - TRBV7-9 TGTGCCAGCAGCCGCAAGCGCCGACTAGCGGGTTCCGTGGATACGCAGTATTTT CASSRKRRLAGSVDTQYF
TRBJ2-1 - - TRBV25-1 TGTGCCAGCAGTGAGGAGGGAGGGGGAAATGAGCAGTTCTTC CASSEEGGGNEQFF
TRBJ2-5 - - TRBV19 TGTGCCAGTAGGACGACCGTAGGAGAGACCCAGTACTTC CASRTTVGETQYF
TRBJ2-5 - - TRBV2 TGTGCCAGCAGTGAAACCCGAATCCAAGAGACCCAGTACTTC CASSETRIQETQYF
TRBJ2-5 TRBD1 - TRBV6-1 TGTGCCAGCAGGGAACGGACAGGGACCCAAGAGACCCAGTACTTC CASRERTGTQETQYF
TRBJ1-4 - few TRBV5-4 TGTGCCAGCAGCCCGACATATGCAACTAATGAAAAACTGTTTTTT CASSPTYATNEKLFF
TRBJ1-5 - - TRBV19 TGTGCCAGTAGTATTGTGTCAGCGAGTGACAATCAGCCCCAGCATTTT CASSIVSASDNQPQHF
TRBJ2-5 TRBD1 - TRBV5-1 TGCGCCAGCACCCGAAACAGGGGGACCCAAGAGACCCAGTACTTC CASTRNRGTQETQYF
TRBJ1-1 - - TRBV9 TGTGCCAGCAGCGTAGCATCCGGCACTGAAGCTTTCTTT CASSVASGTEAFF
TRBJ2-7 - few TRBV27 TGTGCCAGCAGGGGAGGGGGAACAGGGGCACCCTCCTACGAGCAGTACTTC CASRGGGTGAPSYEQYF
TRBJ2-7 - - TRBV5-1 TGCGCCAGCAGCGCGGGACGACAGGGTTTTACCTACGAGCAGTACTTC CASSAGRQGFTYEQYF
TRBJ2-4 - - TRBV7-2 TGTGCCAGCAGCTTAGCACTAGCTGGGCACATTCAGTACTTC CASSLALAGHIQYF
TRBJ2-1 TRBD2 - TRBV27 TGTGCCAGCAGTTTATTCGGGGGAGGGGACTACAATGAGCAGTTCTTC CASSLFGGGDYNEQFF